These 15 T cell receptor beta chains were sequenced from one sample in a study of Ad26.COV2.S vaccination and SARS-CoV-2 variants. Profiling relied on immunoSEQ multiplex PCR, and the TCRdb table lists in-frame clones only, not all of them. This sample carries 75,000 to 100,000 clones, roughly 84% of them seen once, and the ten largest clones take about 16%. The sequenced sample was peripheral blood, obtained after recovery from COVID-19. The source is a human donor who had recovered from COVID-19.

This chain joins TRBV6-5 and TRBJ2-5, with 7 bases fitting TRBD1. Looked up from germline, CDR1 is MNHEY and CDR2 is SVGAGI. Trimming removed 8 bases from V and 2 bases from J; junction bases left unmatched: 5. The CDR3 has 13 amino acids. This CDR3 is CASDMDRQETQYF. DNA of the CDR3: TGTGCCAGCGATATGGACAGGCAAGAGACCCAGTACTTC.

This sequence joins TRBV5-1 and TRBJ1-2, with 8 bases aligning to TRBD1. Germline CDR1 reads SGHRS; CDR2 reads YFSETQ. The CDR3 has 14 residues. V dropped 4 bases and J dropped 7; count of bases not matched to a gene: 9. The CDR3 sequence: CASSAGTGGIGYTF. In DNA, the CDR3 is TGCGCCAGCAGCGCCGGGACAGGCGGGATTGGCTACACCTTC. Complete variable domain (other parts from reference TRBV5-1 and TRBJ1-2): KAGVTQTPRYLIKTRGQQVTLSCSPISGHRSVSWYQQTPGQGLQFLFEYFSETQRNKGNFPGRFSGRQFSNSRSEMNVSTLELGDSALYLCASSAGTGGIGYTFGSGTRLTVV.

The chain is built from TRBV7-3 and TRBJ2-1; 10 bases line up with TRBD2. The length of the CDR3 is 17 residues. CDR1 and CDR2 from the germline V gene are SGHTA and FQGTGA. V lost 5 bases to trimming and J lost 9 bases; unmatched junction nucleotides: 16. The CDR3 region is CASSDKAGTSVWGEQFF. As DNA, the CDR3 is TGTGCCAGCAGCGACAAAGCCGGGACTAGCGTTTGGGGTGAGCAGTTCTTC.

V and J are TRBV13 and TRBJ2-7; 9 bases map to TRBD1. This CDR3 region has 16 residues. The junction had 9 bases not matched to a gene; V was cut back by 5 bases and J by 1 base. The germline CDR1 and CDR2 sequences are PRHDT and FYEKMQ (reference sequence). The CDR3 sequence: CASSIKGGTGSYEQYF. The CDR3 DNA follows: TGTGCCAGCAGCATTAAGGGTGGGACAGGGTCCTACGAGCAGTACTTC.

The rearrangement uses TRBV7-9 and TRBJ1-4, with D maybe TRBD1 (6 bases). This CDR3 is 14 amino acids long. Germline V gene lookup returns CDR1 SEHNR and CDR2 FQNEAQ (reference sequence). The germline V and J ends were trimmed by 1 base and 8 bases, with 11 bases remaining between them. CDR3 nucleotide sequence: TGTGCCAGCAGCTTAGGACAGGTCTACGAAAAACTGTTTTTT. Its translation: CASSLGQVYEKLFF.

The chain couples TRBV19 to TRBJ2-5; D is undetermined. This CDR3 has 13 residues. V lost 0 bases, J lost 6 bases, and 8 bases lay in between. The V gene's germline CDR1 is LNHDA and CDR2 SQIVND (reference sequence). The CDR3: CASSIDPRKTQYF. CDR3 in DNA: TGTGCCAGTAGTATAGACCCGAGGAAGACCCAGTACTTC.

The V call is TRBV3-1 (or the pseudogene TRBV3-2), the J call TRBJ1-2; maybe TRBD1 (5 bases). CDR3 length: 13 residues. The V end lost 1 base, the J end lost 5 bases, and 8 bases lay between the germline ends. CDR1 is LGHDT, CDR2 YNNKEL, per germline (reference sequence). The CDR3 loop is CASSQGGRYGYTF. The CDR3 region has the DNA TGTGCCAGCAGCCAAGGGGGCCGGTATGGCTACACCTTC.

In its sample, this clone is medium-sized (0.01 to 0.1%). This chain connects TRBV5-1 to TRBJ1-2, with D perhaps matching TRBD1 (5 bases). This CDR3 region has 15 residues. Trimming stripped 0 bases from V and 4 bases from J, with 13 bases between. Germline CDR1 and CDR2: SGHRS and YFSETQ. CDR3 loop: CASSLVGPGSYGYTF. In DNA form, the CDR3 reads TGCGCCAGCAGCTTGGTTGGCCCAGGGAGCTATGGCTACACCTTC.

J is TRBJ1-1 and V is TRBV4-3, with D possibly matching TRBD1 (5 bases). CDR3 length: 17 amino acids. Germline lookup yields CDR1 LGHNA and CDR2 YSLEER. V was cut by 0 bases and J by 0 bases, with 14 bases left in between. In DNA, the CDR3 is TGCGCCAGCAGCCAAGATACCGCAGGGCAGGTGAACACTGAAGCTTTCTTT. It is translated as CASSQDTAGQVNTEAFF.

The chain carries TRBV12-3 or TRBV12-4 and TRBJ2-1; D is ambiguous. Deletions cut 7 bases from V and 6 bases from J, with 7 bases between. CDR3 length equals 11 residues. CDR3 coding DNA: TGTGCCAGCACCCAGGCCAATGAGCAGTTCTTC. It encodes CASTQANEQFF.

The table lists this clone with a few counts. This chain connects TRBV20-1 to TRBJ2-5; no clear D. V dropped 3 bases and J dropped 5 bases, with 7 bases sitting between them. CDR3 length equals 11 residues. Germline V gene lookup returns CDR1 DFQATT and CDR2 SNEGSKA (reference sequence). Here the CDR3 reads CSASFRETQYF. The CDR3 bases are TGCAGTGCTAGTTTCAGGGAGACCCAGTACTTC.

The V and J genes are TRBV28 and TRBJ2-2; D not resolved. Germline lookup yields CDR1 MDHEN and CDR2 SYDVKM. CDR3 size: 13 residues. The V gene lost 7 bases and the J gene lost 2 bases, with 8 bases spanning the gap. CDR3 nucleotide sequence: TGTGCCAGCACCATTACAAACACCGGGGAGCTGTTTTTT. Its protein product is CASTITNTGELFF. Full variable domain (outside the CDR3, taken from reference TRBV28 and TRBJ2-2): DVKVTQSSRYLVKRTGEKVFLECVQDMDHENMFWYRQDPGLGLRLIYFSYDVKMKEKGDIPEGYSVSREKKERFSLILESASTNQTSMYLCASTITNTGELFFGEGSRLTVL.

The genes are TRBV28 and TRBJ1-6, with D maybe TRBD1 (5 bases). Trimming removed 3 bases from V and 15 bases from J, with 18 bases in between. The CDR3 totals 14 residues. The germline V gene has CDR1 MDHEN and CDR2 SYDVKM. The CDR3 loop is CASSFPDSLSILHF. The CDR3 nucleotides read TGTGCCAGCAGTTTTCCAGACAGCCTAAGCATCCTCCACTTT.

The chain links TRBV7-2 to TRBJ2-1; a possible D gene is TRBD2 (5 bases). Trimming stripped 6 bases from V and 4 bases from J, with 22 bases between. Germline V gene data show CDR1 as SGHTA and CDR2 as FQGNSA. The CDR3 is 17 amino acids. The CDR3 coding sequence is TGTGCCAGCAGTAAGACGGGATTTACTAGACAATACAATGAGCAGTTCTTC. Its translation: CASSKTGFTRQYNEQFF. Full variable domain (outside the CDR3, taken from reference TRBV7-2 and TRBJ2-1): GAGVSQSPSNKVTEKGKDVELRCDPISGHTALYWYRQSLGQGLEFLIYFQGNSAPDKSGLPSDRFSAERTGGSVSTLTIQRTQQEDSAVYLCASSKTGFTRQYNEQFFGPGTRLTVL.

V gene TRBV29-1 combines with J gene TRBJ2-3, with D possibly matching TRBD2 (5 bases). Trimming took off 1 base at V and 9 bases at J, with 8 bases between the two ends. This CDR3 region has 11 residues. Germline lookup yields CDR1 SQVTM and CDR2 ANQGSEA. CDR3 bases: TGCAGCGTTGAAGTCAGAGGGACGCAGTATTTT. It translates to CSVEVRGTQYF.